The 21 T cell receptor beta chains presented below share a single source sample, sequenced in a study of blood T cells in healthy people across ages (dated by TCRdb to 2013 to 2016). Receptor libraries were prepared by 5' RACE. TCRdb shows the sequencer as Illumina HiSeq 2500. A second PCR of roughly 7 to 12 cycles was run with a J-beta primer mix and a sample-barcoded 5' primer. TCRdb redid the processing of the public reads, applying fastp at Q25 and MiXCR, and retained in-frame beta chains. Duplicate CDR3 protein sequences are folded into a single record with the most common DNA and genes. The sample yields some 1.7 million distinct CDR3 sequences; approximately 28% were counted once. Clones ranked in the top ten supply roughly 8% of the sample. The sample consisted of blood. Receptors originate from a woman aged 30 to 39 in good health.

This clonotype was counted a few times. This chain links TRBV3-1 with TRBJ2-2; 7 bases map to TRBD2. This CDR3 has 16 residues. The V and J ends lost 5 bases and 1 base, in that order; junction bases with no gene match: 7. CDR1 and CDR2 (germline): LGHDT, YNNKEL (reference sequence). The CDR3 region has the DNA TGTGCCAGCAGCGGAGATGTAGCGGGGAACACCGGGGAGCTGTTTTTT. Translating it yields CASSGDVAGNTGELFF.

V and J are TRBV18 and TRBJ2-4, with 7 bases aligning to TRBD1. CDR1 is KGHSH, CDR2 LQKENI, per germline. The CDR3 contains 15 residues. The V and J ends lost 2 bases and 1 base, in that order; junction bases with no gene match: 2. The CDR3 loop reads CASSPLQGAKNIQYF. CDR3 nucleotides: TGTGCCAGCTCACCATTACAGGGGGCCAAAAACATTCAGTACTTC.

This clonotype was seen repeatedly, ten times or more. The V and J genes are TRBV12-3 or TRBV12-4 and TRBJ2-3; weak D call: TRBD2 (5 bases). V lost 5 bases and J 2 bases, leaving 14 bases between the germline ends. The CDR3 has 15 residues. CDR3: CASSPLGISTDTQYF. The CDR3 nucleotides read TGTGCCAGCAGTCCACTAGGTATCTCCACAGATACGCAGTATTTT.

This clonotype was seen at least ten times. This chain uses TRBV4-1 with TRBJ2-1, with a possible D match to TRBD2 (7 bases). CDR1 and CDR2 from the germline V gene are MGHRA and YSYEKL. V was shortened by 0 bases and J by 5 bases, with 14 bases between the two germline ends. This CDR3 region has 16 residues. Here the CDR3 DNA reads TGCGCCAGCAGCCAAGATCCGGGGGGCGTCCACAATGAGCAGTTCTTC. Translation: CASSQDPGGVHNEQFF.

V usage is TRBV3-1 and J usage is TRBJ2-7; the match to TRBD2 covers 10 bases. In germline, CDR1 is LGHDT, CDR2 YNNKEL (reference sequence). Unmatched junction bases numbered 9, after V lost 5 bases and J lost 2 bases. This CDR3 is built from 16 residues. The CDR3 DNA reads TGTGCCAGCAGCGTACTAAGGACTAGCGGTACCTACGAGCAGTACTTC. Protein: CASSVLRTSGTYEQYF.

This clonotype was recorded only once. This CDR3 fails to terminate in the conserved phenylalanine or tryptophan, so it likely reflects a read error. The chain couples TRBV12-3 or TRBV12-4 to TRBJ1-5; D might be TRBD1 (5 bases). The CDR3 covers 14 residues. The ends were cut back, 6 bases at V and 9 bases at J, with 18 bases in the middle. CDR3 residues: CASSLGQVLGPQHL. The CDR3 DNA sequence: TGTGCCAGCAGCCTGGGGCAGGTCCTTGGGCCCCAGCATTTG.

Here the CDR3 reads CSVGPLAGVGDTQYF. The CDR3 region has the DNA TGCAGCGTTGGTCCCCTAGCGGGAGTTGGTGATACGCAGTATTTT. This chain joins TRBV29-1 and TRBJ2-3, with 10 bases fitting TRBD2. The CDR3 loop spans 15 amino acids. The ends lost 4 bases at V and 6 bases at J; junction bases unmatched: 10. Germline V gene data show CDR1 as SQVTM and CDR2 as ANQGSEA.

This clonotype was observed a few times. The rearrangement links TRBV7-9 to TRBJ2-7; 10 nucleotides match TRBD1. Germline CDR1 and CDR2: SEHNR and FQNEAQ (reference sequence). The CDR3 covers 15 residues. J lost 5 bases, V lost 5 bases, and 9 bases had no gene match. The CDR3 DNA reads as TGTGCCAGCAGCAGCCGGGACAGGGGAGGCCACGAGCAGTACTTC. Translated, it gives CASSSRDRGGHEQYF. The variable domain in full, completed from reference TRBV7-9 and TRBJ2-7, reads DTGVSQNPRHKITKRGQNVTFRCDPISEHNRLYWYRQTLGQGPEFLTYFQNEAQLEKSRLLSDRFSAERPKGSFSTLEIQRTEQGDSAMYLCASSSRDRGGHEQYFGPGTRLTVT.

This clonotype was detected a few times. The chain has TRBV6-2 or TRBV6-3 and TRBJ2-3; 7 nucleotides match TRBD2. The CDR3 totals 17 residues. V dropped 2 bases and J dropped 6; count of bases not matched to a gene: 14. CDR1 and CDR2 (germline): MNHEY, SVGEGT. The CDR3 loop is CASSYRWTRERRDTQYF. As DNA, the CDR3 is TGTGCCAGCAGTTACCGATGGACTAGGGAAAGGAGGGATACGCAGTATTTT.

This chain joins TRBV5-5 and TRBJ2-7; D gene unclear. Germline lookup yields CDR1 SGHKS and CDR2 YYEKEE (reference sequence). The CDR3 has 13 amino acids. V lost 3 bases, J lost 6 bases, and 13 bases lay in between. The CDR3 coding sequence is TGTGCCAGCAGCTCAGCGCGGCAGCCCGAGCAGTACTTC. It specifies CASSSARQPEQYF.

This clonotype has a count of ten or more. This rearrangement joins TRBV18 to TRBJ2-7; D is possibly TRBD2 (5 bases). Trimming shortened V by 8 bases and J by 2 bases, and 16 bases separated the two germline ends. CDR3 length: 14 amino acids. Germline V gene lookup returns CDR1 KGHSH and CDR2 LQKENI. The CDR3 is CASSPGLAAYEQYF. The CDR3 DNA is TGTGCCAGCAGCCCCGGACTGGCCGCCTACGAGCAGTACTTC.

This clonotype was seen a handful of times. The chain is built from TRBV20-1 and TRBJ1-6; D not certain. V was pared by 2 bases and J by 2 bases, with 4 bases between. The CDR3 consists of 13 residues. Per germline, CDR1 DFQATT and CDR2 SNEGSKA (reference sequence). Written as DNA, the CDR3 is TGCAGTGCTAGACAGACCTATAATTCACCCCTCCACTTT. It specifies CSARQTYNSPLHF.

The chain has TRBV12-3 or TRBV12-4 and TRBJ1-2; D unresolved. This CDR3 has 12 residues. V was trimmed by 8 bases and J by 4 bases, leaving 11 bases between them. The CDR3 nucleotides read TGTGCCAGCCCCCTGGCCCCCTATGGCTACACCTTC. This encodes CASPLAPYGYTF.

The chain joins TRBV6-5 to TRBJ1-2; weak D call: TRBD1 (6 bases). Looked up from germline, CDR1 is MNHEY and CDR2 is SVGAGI. This CDR3 is 15 amino acids long. The V end was cut by 0 bases, the J end by 2 bases, with 10 bases between. The CDR3 DNA reads as TGTGCCAGCAGTTACTCTTGGGGGGGCAACTATGGCTACACCTTC. Protein product: CASSYSWGGNYGYTF.

The V call is TRBV27, the J call TRBJ1-1, with D hard to call. V was pared by 5 bases and J by 3 bases, with 10 bases between. The CDR3 is 13 residues long. The germline gives CDR1 MNHEY, CDR2 SMNVEV (reference sequence). In nucleotides, the CDR3 is TGTGCCAGCAGTGGCCGACGGGACACTGAAGCTTTCTTT. Residues: CASSGRRDTEAFF.

V gene TRBV3-1 combines with J gene TRBJ2-7; 11 nucleotides align to TRBD2. V was pared by 0 bases and J by 3 bases, with 4 bases of the junction left unmatched. The V gene's germline CDR1 is LGHDT and CDR2 YNNKEL (reference sequence). The CDR3 consists of 16 residues. The chain's CDR3 is CASSQDLTSGGYEQYF. The CDR3, as DNA: TGTGCCAGCAGCCAAGATCTCACTAGCGGGGGCTACGAGCAGTACTTC.

This clonotype was counted between two and nine times. This chain connects TRBV7-2 to TRBJ2-7; D is perhaps TRBD2 (6 bases). The CDR3 is 14 residues long. V was cut by 1 base and J by 4 bases, with 11 bases left in between. Germline V gene data show CDR1 as SGHTA and CDR2 as FQGNSA. The CDR3 nucleotides read TGTGCCAGCAGCTTAGGTCCGGAGGGTTACGAGCAGTACTTC. As protein: CASSLGPEGYEQYF. The full variable domain, completed using reference TRBV7-2 and TRBJ2-7, is GAGVSQSPSNKVTEKGKDVELRCDPISGHTALYWYRQSLGQGLEFLIYFQGNSAPDKSGLPSDRFSAERTGGSVSTLTIQRTQQEDSAVYLCASSLGPEGYEQYFGPGTRLTVT.

The rearrangement links TRBV24-1 to TRBJ2-1; 11 bases line up with TRBD2. Germline V gives CDR1 KGHDR, CDR2 SFDVKD. The CDR3 is 15 residues long. Germline trimming cut 1 base from V and 7 bases from J; bases unmatched to any gene: 2. Written as DNA, the CDR3 is TGTGCCACCAGTGATTTAACTAGCGGGGGTAATGAGCAGTTCTTC. Its protein is CATSDLTSGGNEQFF.

Only a few counts were recorded for this clonotype. The chain has TRBV3-1 and TRBJ2-3; D is possibly TRBD2 (5 bases). CDR1 and CDR2 (germline): LGHDT, YNNKEL (reference sequence). The CDR3 spans 16 residues. V shed 1 base and J shed 2 bases, with 13 bases lying between them. CDR3 sequence (DNA): TGTGCCAGCAGCCAAGGGCTAGGACTGAACACAGATACGCAGTATTTT. Protein product: CASSQGLGLNTDTQYF.

A remark on this clonotype: A much larger clone is a single base away; this may be a read error. The chain joins TRBV20-1 to TRBJ2-1, with TRBD1 matching 8 bases. The CDR3 is made up of 15 amino acids. Germline CDR1 is DFQATT and CDR2 is SNEGSKA (reference sequence). CDR3 sequence reads: CNARDRGQVYNEQFF. As DNA, the CDR3 is TGCAATGCTAGAGATCGGGGACAGGTCTACAATGAGCAGTTCTTC.

In this sample, this clonotype turned up a few times. The CDR3 loop is CASSFTASGLAKNIQYF. The CDR3 region has the DNA TGTGCCAGCAGCTTTACGGCGTCCGGGCTGGCCAAAAACATTCAGTACTTC. The chain links TRBV11-2 to TRBJ2-4, with D unclear. There are 17 residues in the CDR3. The V gene's germline CDR1 is SGHAT and CDR2 FQNNGV. The germline V and J ends were trimmed by 3 bases and 1 base, with 16 bases remaining between them. Full variable domain (outside the CDR3, taken from reference TRBV11-2 and TRBJ2-4): EAGVAQSPRYKIIEKRQSVAFWCNPISGHATLYWYQQILGQGPKLLIQFQNNGVVDDSQLPKDRFSAERLKGVDSTLKIQPAKLEDSAVYLCASSFTASGLAKNIQYFGAGTRLSVL.